This T cell receptor beta chain was captured in a study of tumor-infiltrating lymphocytes in primary liver carcinoma (dated by TCRdb to between 2016 and 2019). Context from the whole study: The five patients, three men and two women aged 30 to 69 years, had hepatocellular carcinoma (four) or combined HCC and intrahepatic cholangiocarcinoma (one). The tumors of the five patients were staged as T1-T3 N0M0, with maximum diameters ranging from roughly 4.2 to 10 cm. Samples yielded roughly 3.5 to 7.5 million productive TCRbeta reads; read depth did not differ significantly between tissue types. TCRbeta repertoire sequencing, expression microarrays and whole-exome sequencing were combined in the study across five regions of each liver tumor, with adjacent normal tissue and blood also included. A total of roughly 35 specimens from 5 patients underwent TCRbeta repertoire sequencing, comprising about 25 tumor regions, 5 adjacent noncancerous liver tissues and 5 peripheral blood samples. To link TCRbeta repertoire diversity with the local molecular phenotype, the 25 or so tumor region samples were profiled using Agilent mRNA microarrays. Reproducibility between technical replicate repertoires was high, with correlation coefficients above 0.95 and mean shared-clone rates about 0.89.

Total RNA and DNA were co-extracted without cell sorting from about 19-30 mg of bulk tissue using the AllPrep DNA/RNA mini kit. Roughly five patients with histopathologically diagnosed primary liver carcinoma underwent surgical resection in China between November 2015 and early 2016. At the time of sampling, the patients had chronic HBV infection and had not received any treatment. Five spatially separated regions were sampled per tumor: superior, inferior, left-lateral and right-lateral poles, plus the tumor centre. Histological examination found more than 90% viable tumor cells in every tumor sample. Each fresh piece of tumor and adjacent tissue was cut in two, with one half stored in RNAlater at -80 degrees C and the other half sent for histology. Starting from roughly 540 ng total RNA, TCRbeta-specific cDNA was produced by reverse transcription with a constant-region primer and ProtoScript II reverse transcriptase. TCRbeta libraries were built with three nested multiplex PCR rounds, a slightly modified ARM-PCR procedure. Each of the first two PCR rounds ran for about 10 cycles using multiplex TRBV1-TRBV30 forward primers together with a Cbeta reverse primer. Sample barcodes and Illumina adapters were added in a final 25-cycle PCR with Deep VentR polymerase. Before sequencing, amplicons of 200-500 bp were purified from gel using a QIAquick gel extraction kit. An Illumina HiSeq 2500 was used to sequence the TCRbeta amplicons with 250-bp paired-end reads. Turning to the authors' computational methods: Trimmomatic v0.33 was used to quality-trim the reads, and FLASH v1.2.11 was used to merge paired reads so that full CDR3 sequences could be recovered. V, D and J germline segments were assigned to the rearranged TCRbeta sequences using MiGEC v1.2.1b. VDJtools v1.0.0 computed clonotype statistics and Shannon-Wiener diversity indices. Except for diversity analysis, only each sample's 250 most abundant clonotypes were used in subsequent analyses to reduce sampling bias. TCRdb redid the processing of the public reads, applying fastp at Q25 and MiXCR, and retained in-frame beta chains. Every CDR3 protein is listed once, alongside the most common genes and DNA of its rows. What appears here as the V and J calls and clone size reflects TCRdb's work, not the paper's. This sample is represented by 150,000 to 200,000 distinct CDR3 sequences; approximately 86% of them were singletons. The ten largest clones represent about a sixth of the sample.

In its sample, this clonotype was seen once. Its antigen is unknown. Mismatch with germline at one junction end may stem from a read error. Paper-wide results and their limitations: The study included only four to six patients, and the authors note findings should be validated in a larger study. The top 250 clones accounted for a significantly greater share of the repertoire in tumors than in blood (p = 0.039). Comparison of CD4+ and CD8+ T cell repertoires was precluded by the use of bulk unsorted samples. Just about 7-25% of top clones turned up in all five regions of a tumor, which suggests spatial heterogeneity among tumor-infiltrating T cells. Only the TCR beta chain was sequenced, which likely underestimates true repertoire diversity because unpaired alpha chains were not captured. Repertoire overlap was found to be higher between tumor regions (mean approximately 35%) than between tumor-adjacent (about 17%) or tumor-blood (about 15%) pairs, consistent with antigen-driven expansion.

Via the germline V gene, CDR1 is SGDLS and CDR2 YYNGEE. Its CDR3 holds 16 amino acids, cysteine through phenylalanine. Only the CDR3 region is kept as DNA, spanning 48 bases read in frame from base 1. Material for sequencing was tumor tissue from primary liver carcinoma. The source of this sequence is a man aged 40-55 years with primary liver carcinoma and hepatitis B virus infection. This receptor chain uses TRBV9 and TRBJ2-1, with 12 bases in between that match TRBD2. This receptor carries the CDR3 CASSSRTSGTRNERFF. The bases read TGTGCCAGCAGCTCCCGGACTAGCGGGACGAGAAATGAGCGGTTCTTC.